What follows are 7 T cell receptor beta chains derived from one specimen sequenced in a study of regulatory T cells in long-lasting Graves disease (dated by TCRdb to the early 2020s). Library generation was performed with multiplex PCR. This sample was sequenced with an Illumina HiSeq 4000. CDR3 regions were amplified by Arm-PCR with iRepertoire HTBI primers to construct TCR beta libraries. TCRdb redid the processing of the public reads, applying fastp at Q25 and MiXCR, and retained in-frame beta chains. Identical CDR3 protein sequences are pooled into one entry, listed with their most common genes and DNA. The sample contains around 400,000 distinct CDR3 sequences, roughly a quarter of them found a single time. The leading ten clones occupy about 26% of the sample. Sample time point, as interpreted from the label and publication: persistent/refractory GD, antithyroid drugs over 5 years with positive TRAb. For both TCR sequencing and RNA sequencing, RNA was extracted from PBMCs in TRIzol.

Sequences were derived from peripheral blood mononuclear cells (PBMCs), sampled when the disease was refractory, from a patient treated with antithyroid drugs. These receptors were obtained from a female donor with Graves disease.

This clonotype was seen at least ten times. The J gene is TRBJ1-2, the V gene TRBV2; no definite D call. Germline lookup yields CDR1 SNHLY and CDR2 FYNNEI. The CDR3 has 12 amino acids. V shed 6 bases and J shed 3 bases, with 8 bases lying between them. CDR3 nucleotides: TGTGCCAGCAGGAGGGAGGACTATGGCTACACCTTC. Translating it yields CASRREDYGYTF.

This CDR3 is CSARDPWRGTYQETQYF. The CDR3 coding sequence is TGCAGTGCTAGAGATCCTTGGCGGGGAACGTACCAAGAGACCCAGTACTTC. V usage is TRBV20-1 and J usage is TRBJ2-5; a weak D match, TRBD2 (6 bases). V was cut by 0 bases and J by 0 bases, with 17 bases left in between. Germline V CDR1 and CDR2: DFQATT, SNEGSKA (reference sequence). The CDR3 contains 17 residues.

The CDR3 protein is CSARDQTGTETQYF. The CDR3 DNA sequence: TGCAGTGCTAGAGATCAAACTGGGACCGAGACCCAGTACTTC. This chain joins TRBV20-1 and TRBJ2-5, with D possibly called TRBD1 or TRBD2 (5 bases each). V lost 0 bases and J 5 bases, leaving 13 bases between the germline ends. The germline V gene encodes CDR1 DFQATT and CDR2 SNEGSKA (reference sequence). The CDR3 extends over 14 amino acids.

The chain joins TRBV13 to TRBJ2-4; 7 nucleotides agree with TRBD1. The CDR3 extends over 12 amino acids. CDR1 and CDR2 (germline): PRHDT, FYEKMQ (reference sequence). V shed 5 bases, J shed 7 bases, and the junction held 2 bases outside the gene matches. For the CDR3, the DNA is TGTGCCAGCAGCCCCAGGGGGAACATTCAGTACTTC. It specifies CASSPRGNIQYF.

There are a few counts of this clonotype. The junction and the germline gene differ at one end; a read error may be behind it. J is TRBJ2-7 and V is TRBV5-1, with 9 bases lining up with TRBD2. Per the germline V gene, CDR1 is SGHRS and CDR2 is YFSETQ. The length of the CDR3 is 14 residues. CDR3: CASSLAGTSNARIF. The CDR3, as DNA: TGCGCCAGCAGCTTGGCCGGGACTAGCAATGCACGGATCTTC.

This clonotype was recorded a few times. This CDR3 is CAWSDLLANEQYF. CDR3 bases: TGTGCCTGGAGTGATCTACTAGCGAACGAGCAGTACTTC. V is TRBV30 and J is TRBJ2-7; the match to TRBD2 covers 7 bases. Germline V lookup: CDR1 GTSNPN, CDR2 SVGIG (reference sequence). The trim removed 1 base at V and 5 bases at J, leaving 5 bases unmatched. The CDR3 is 13 amino acids.

This clonotype was observed many times. The rearrangement joins TRBV12-3 or TRBV12-4 to TRBJ1-2, with a possible D match to TRBD1 (5 bases). The ends were cut back, 3 bases at V and 2 bases at J, with 10 bases in the middle. The CDR3 sequence is 14 residues long. The CDR3 reads CASSFTGANYGYTF. For the CDR3, the DNA is TGTGCCAGCAGTTTCACCGGGGCCAACTATGGCTACACCTTC.